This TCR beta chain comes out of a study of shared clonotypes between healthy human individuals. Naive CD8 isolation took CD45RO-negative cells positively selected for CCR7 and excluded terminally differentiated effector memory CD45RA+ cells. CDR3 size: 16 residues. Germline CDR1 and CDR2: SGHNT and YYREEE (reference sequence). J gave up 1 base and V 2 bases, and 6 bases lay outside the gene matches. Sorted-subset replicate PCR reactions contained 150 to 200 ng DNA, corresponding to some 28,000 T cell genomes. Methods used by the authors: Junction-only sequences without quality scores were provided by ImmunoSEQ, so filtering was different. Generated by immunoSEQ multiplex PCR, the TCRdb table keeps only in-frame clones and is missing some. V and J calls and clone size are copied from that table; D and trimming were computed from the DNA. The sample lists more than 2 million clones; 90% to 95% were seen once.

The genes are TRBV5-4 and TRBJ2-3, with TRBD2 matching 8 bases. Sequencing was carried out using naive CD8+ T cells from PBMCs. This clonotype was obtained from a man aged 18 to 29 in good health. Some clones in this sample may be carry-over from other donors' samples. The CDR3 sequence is CASSFGAGEGTDTQYF. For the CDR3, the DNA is TGTGCCAGCAGCTTTGGAGCGGGAGAAGGCACAGATACGCAGTATTTT.